This T cell receptor (beta chain) was observed in a study of cytomegalovirus exposure and HLA in healthy donors. CDR3 length: 12 amino acids. Germline CDR1 is MNHEY and CDR2 is SMNVEV (reference sequence). Trimming cost V 8 bases and J 8 bases, with 15 bases left between them. Notes on the study in general: Only CMV serostatus was available as immune exposure information. Later findings reportedly placed an Asian-associated ancestry cluster below the approximately 620-donor mean for N-insertions. A later analysis found TCR association rates differed by HLA locus, highest for DRB1 and lowest for HLA-C. Common viral pathogens (according to a later analysis) appeared linked to several of the most significant clusters.

PCR was performed using 60 Vbeta and 13 Jbeta primers. Method: immunoSEQ multiplex PCR; TCRdb's copy keeps in-frame clones and lacks some. The table shows roughly 200,000 clones, with 75% to 90% occurring only once. About this clone itself: Its antigen is unknown.

Material: PBMCs. The clonotype was recovered from a woman aged 30 to 39 in good health and CMV-seronegative. The chain recombines TRBV27 with TRBJ1-2; TRBD1 is a possible D gene (5 bases). The CDR3 DNA reads as TGTGCCAGCTCCCCGGGGGGTAGGGGCTACACCTTC. It is translated as CASSPGGRGYTF.